This is a list of T cell receptor beta chains from one sample in a study of response to subunit inactivated influenza vaccine. Via MiXCR, TCRdb re-called the RT-PCR reads, giving one row per CDR3 protein. The repertoire has 650,000 or so distinct CDR3 sequences, 12% to 15% of them found once; the top ten carry about 7.6%. This material consisted of PBMCs from blood, taken 14 days before vaccination. The source is a man aged 45 to 65 who received an inactivated influenza vaccine. Each CDR3 is given with its conserved first and last residue. A D gene is named only where the DNA matches it firmly. Size values are once, few and many counts, or a class for expanded clones, and some rows have none.

CDR3nt: TGTGCCAGCGGGGGCAGGGCTGAAGCTTTCTTT
CDR3aa: CASGGRAEAFF
v_gene: TRBV27
abundance: few
d_gene: .
j_gene: TRBJ1-1

CDR3nt: TGTGCCAGCAGTGAGCTAGCGGGAGGGCCGTACGAGCAGTACTTC
CDR3aa: CASSELAGGPYEQYF
v_gene: TRBV6-1
abundance: few
d_gene: TRBD2
j_gene: TRBJ2-7

CDR3nt: TGTGCCAGCAGCTCCCGGACAACAACTAATGAAAAACTGTTTTTT
CDR3aa: CASSSRTTTNEKLFF
v_gene: TRBV7-2
abundance: few
d_gene: .
j_gene: TRBJ1-4

CDR3nt: TGCGCCAGCAGCCAAGATCGGGGCAGGGCCTGGCGTGAAAAACTGTTTTTT
CDR3aa: CASSQDRGRAWREKLFF
v_gene: TRBV4-3
abundance: .
d_gene: .
j_gene: TRBJ1-4

CDR3nt: TGCGCCAGCAGCTCCTCCGGGACAGGTCATAATGAGCAGTTCTTC
CDR3aa: CASSSSGTGHNEQFF
v_gene: TRBV5-1
abundance: few
d_gene: TRBD1
j_gene: TRBJ2-1

CDR3nt: TGTGCCACCAGCATAGGGGCCGGAGAGACCCAGTACTTC
CDR3aa: CATSIGAGETQYF
v_gene: TRBV15
abundance: .
d_gene: .
j_gene: TRBJ2-5

CDR3nt: TGTGCCAGCAGCCAACGCCTAGCGGGAGGGCCAGGTGGGGCCAACGTCCTGACTTTC
CDR3aa: CASSQRLAGGPGGANVLTF
v_gene: TRBV4-2
abundance: once
d_gene: TRBD2
j_gene: TRBJ2-6

CDR3nt: TGTGCCACCAGCAGAGATCTTAGGGGGATAGCCAAAAACATTCAGTACTTC
CDR3aa: CATSRDLRGIAKNIQYF
v_gene: TRBV15
abundance: few
d_gene: .
j_gene: TRBJ2-4

CDR3nt: TGTGCCATCAGTGAGTCCGTAACAGCCAATGAGCAGTTCTTC
CDR3aa: CAISESVTANEQFF
v_gene: TRBV10-3
abundance: .
d_gene: .
j_gene: TRBJ2-1

CDR3nt: TGTGCCAGCAGCCAAGGTTGGTCAAAGGGAAATGAGCAGTTCTTC
CDR3aa: CASSQGWSKGNEQFF
v_gene: TRBV14
abundance: .
d_gene: .
j_gene: TRBJ2-1

CDR3nt: TGCAGTGCCGTTACTTGGACTAGCGGGAGGTTAGAGACCCAGTACTTC
CDR3aa: CSAVTWTSGRLETQYF
v_gene: TRBV20-1
abundance: .
d_gene: TRBD2
j_gene: TRBJ2-5

CDR3nt: TGTGCCAGCAGTTATGAGACTGATGACCCCTCCTACGAGCAGTACTTC
CDR3aa: CASSYETDDPSYEQYF
v_gene: TRBV2
abundance: few
d_gene: .
j_gene: TRBJ2-7

CDR3nt: TGTGCCAGCAGAGTCCCGGGACAGGGGGGCATATCTGAAGCTTTCTTT
CDR3aa: CASRVPGQGGISEAFF
v_gene: TRBV12-3/TRBV12-4
abundance: .
d_gene: TRBD1
j_gene: TRBJ1-1

CDR3nt: TGTGCCATCAGTGAGTTGGGGTTCTACGAGCAGTACTTC
CDR3aa: CAISELGFYEQYF
v_gene: TRBV10-3
abundance: many
d_gene: .
j_gene: TRBJ2-7

CDR3nt: TGTGCCACCAGCAGCGGCGGGAGTCCAGAGACCCAGTACTTC
CDR3aa: CATSSGGSPETQYF
v_gene: TRBV15
abundance: .
d_gene: TRBD2
j_gene: TRBJ2-5

CDR3nt: TGCGCCAGCAGTGAGTGGTGGGACGAGGCGCGCTCCTACGAGCAGTGCTTC
CDR3aa: CASSEWWDEARSYEQCF
v_gene: TRBV10-2
abundance: .
d_gene: .
j_gene: TRBJ2-7

CDR3nt: TGTGCCAGCAGTTCCTACCGGGGGGGCCAGGGCACAGATACGCAGTATTTT
CDR3aa: CASSSYRGGQGTDTQYF
v_gene: TRBV6-5
abundance: once
d_gene: TRBD2
j_gene: TRBJ2-3

CDR3nt: TGCAGTGCTAGACCGGGGACGGAGCCCTATAATTCACCCCTCCACTTT
CDR3aa: CSARPGTEPYNSPLHF
v_gene: TRBV20-1
abundance: few
d_gene: .
j_gene: TRBJ1-6

CDR3nt: TGTGCCAGCAGCCGAAGAGACACTCTTGTGCTAGCGGGGGCCTTGGGGACCCAGTACTTC
CDR3aa: CASSRRDTLVLAGALGTQYF
v_gene: TRBV2
abundance: .
d_gene: TRBD2
j_gene: TRBJ2-5

CDR3nt: TGTGCCAGCAGTTTTGTTGCGGCGGATACAGAGCAGTACTTC
CDR3aa: CASSFVAADTEQYF
v_gene: TRBV27
abundance: .
d_gene: .
j_gene: TRBJ2-7

CDR3nt: TGCGCCAGCAGCCCGGGGGGGCCCGGCACAGATACGCAGTATTTT
CDR3aa: CASSPGGPGTDTQYF
v_gene: TRBV5-1
abundance: .
d_gene: TRBD2
j_gene: TRBJ2-3

CDR3nt: TGTGCCAGCAGTTTACGCGGGGGCAGAAATGAGCAGTTCTTC
CDR3aa: CASSLRGGRNEQFF
v_gene: TRBV12-3/TRBV12-4
abundance: many
d_gene: .
j_gene: TRBJ2-1

CDR3nt: TGTGCCAGCAGCCAAGTAGCGGGGGGCAATGAGCAGTTCTTC
CDR3aa: CASSQVAGGNEQFF
v_gene: TRBV4-2
abundance: few
d_gene: TRBD2
j_gene: TRBJ2-1

CDR3nt: TGTGCCAGCAGGCCTACTAGCGGAGACTACGAGCAGTACTTC
CDR3aa: CASRPTSGDYEQYF
v_gene: TRBV7-9
abundance: .
d_gene: TRBD2
j_gene: TRBJ2-7

CDR3nt: TGTGCCAGCAGGCCCAATAGTGCCGGGGCCAACGTCCTGACTTTC
CDR3aa: CASRPNSAGANVLTF
v_gene: TRBV12-3/TRBV12-4
abundance: .
d_gene: .
j_gene: TRBJ2-6

CDR3nt: TGCAGTGCTGATCCGGGACTAGCGGGGGGGCTTTTAGATACGCAGTATTTT
CDR3aa: CSADPGLAGGLLDTQYF
v_gene: TRBV20-1
abundance: .
d_gene: TRBD2
j_gene: TRBJ2-3

CDR3nt: TGTGCCATCAGCCAGGGCGGGACAGGGGGCTACGAGCAGTACTTC
CDR3aa: CAISQGGTGGYEQYF
v_gene: TRBV10-3
abundance: .
d_gene: TRBD1
j_gene: TRBJ2-7

CDR3nt: TGTGCCAGCAGCCTTCGACCCGAACCCAAAGCTTTCTTT
CDR3aa: CASSLRPEPKAFF
v_gene: TRBV12-3/TRBV12-4
abundance: few
d_gene: .
j_gene: TRBJ1-1

CDR3nt: TGTGCCGTCGGACAGATCAATGAAAAACTGTTTTTT
CDR3aa: CAVGQINEKLFF
v_gene: TRBV10-3
abundance: few
d_gene: .
j_gene: TRBJ1-4

CDR3nt: TGTGCCAGCAGGGGGACTAGCGGGAGTTACGAGCAGTACTTC
CDR3aa: CASRGTSGSYEQYF
v_gene: TRBV2
abundance: many
d_gene: TRBD2
j_gene: TRBJ2-7

CDR3nt: TGTGCCACCAGCAGGGGCCGGGGGGAGCAGTACTTC
CDR3aa: CATSRGRGEQYF
v_gene: TRBV15
abundance: .
d_gene: .
j_gene: TRBJ2-7

CDR3nt: TGCGCCAGCAGCGGTGCCGGGGACAGGGGGCTCGGCACCGGGGAGCTGTTTTTT
CDR3aa: CASSGAGDRGLGTGELFF
v_gene: TRBV4-3
abundance: many
d_gene: TRBD1
j_gene: TRBJ2-2

CDR3nt: TGTGCCAGCAACCGGCGAGGCACAGATACGCAGTATTTT
CDR3aa: CASNRRGTDTQYF
v_gene: TRBV3-1
abundance: .
d_gene: .
j_gene: TRBJ2-3

CDR3nt: TGCAGTGCTGGACAGGGGGCGTCGAATTCACCCCTCCACTTT
CDR3aa: CSAGQGASNSPLHF
v_gene: TRBV20-1
abundance: .
d_gene: TRBD1
j_gene: TRBJ1-6

CDR3nt: TGTGCCAGCATCCCAACTGTCGGTTCCTACAATGAGCAGTTCTTC
CDR3aa: CASIPTVGSYNEQFF
v_gene: TRBV5-5
abundance: .
d_gene: .
j_gene: TRBJ2-1

CDR3nt: TGCAGTGCTAGAGATCCCTATGGCTACACCTTC
CDR3aa: CSARDPYGYTF
v_gene: TRBV20-1
abundance: few
d_gene: .
j_gene: TRBJ1-2

CDR3nt: TGCAGTGCTAGAGTCCCCCTTGGGACTAAGTTCCCAGATACGCAGTATTTT
CDR3aa: CSARVPLGTKFPDTQYF
v_gene: TRBV20-1
abundance: many
d_gene: TRBD2
j_gene: TRBJ2-3

CDR3nt: TGTGCCAGCAGCCGCGGATGGGCGGGGACTGAAGCTTTCTTT
CDR3aa: CASSRGWAGTEAFF
v_gene: TRBV7-6
abundance: few
d_gene: .
j_gene: TRBJ1-1

CDR3nt: TGCGCCAGCATGTTGGCTAGCGGGGGGGCCCGGACCGGGGAGCTGTTTTTT
CDR3aa: CASMLASGGARTGELFF
v_gene: TRBV5-1
abundance: .
d_gene: TRBD2
j_gene: TRBJ2-2

CDR3nt: TGTGCCAGCAGCCCAAACGGCGGCCCCCCCTCGAAAGCTTACGAGCAGTACTTC
CDR3aa: CASSPNGGPPSKAYEQYF
v_gene: TRBV28
abundance: many
d_gene: .
j_gene: TRBJ2-7

CDR3nt: TGTGCCAGTAGTATCAGCGGATCTTACGAGCAGTACTTC
CDR3aa: CASSISGSYEQYF
v_gene: TRBV19
abundance: many
d_gene: .
j_gene: TRBJ2-7

CDR3nt: TGTGCCACCAGCAGAGATTCGGGACTAGGGCATGAGCAGTTCTTC
CDR3aa: CATSRDSGLGHEQFF
v_gene: TRBV15
abundance: few
d_gene: TRBD2
j_gene: TRBJ2-1

CDR3nt: TGTGCCAGCAGCCAAGATTGGAGGGGGCCCCAAGAGACCCAGTACTTC
CDR3aa: CASSQDWRGPQETQYF
v_gene: TRBV4-2
abundance: .
d_gene: .
j_gene: TRBJ2-5

CDR3nt: TGTGCCAGCGGTGGGGTCTTACTCGCAGATACGCAGTATTTT
CDR3aa: CASGGVLLADTQYF
v_gene: TRBV28
abundance: .
d_gene: .
j_gene: TRBJ2-3

CDR3nt: TGTGCCAGCAGCCATCGACAGGGGGACGAGCAGTACTTC
CDR3aa: CASSHRQGDEQYF
v_gene: TRBV11-1
abundance: few
d_gene: TRBD1
j_gene: TRBJ2-7

CDR3nt: TGCAGTGTTCTACGGACTAGCGGAGTCCAAGAGACCCAGTACTTC
CDR3aa: CSVLRTSGVQETQYF
v_gene: TRBV20-1
abundance: .
d_gene: TRBD2
j_gene: TRBJ2-5

CDR3nt: TGTGCCACCAGTGACCCAACAGGGGTAGGTTGGCAGTTCTTC
CDR3aa: CATSDPTGVGWQFF
v_gene: TRBV24-1
abundance: many
d_gene: TRBD1
j_gene: TRBJ2-1

CDR3nt: TGTGCCAGCAGTTACGGGGAGAGGGGCGAGCAGTACTTC
CDR3aa: CASSYGERGEQYF
v_gene: TRBV6-6
abundance: few
d_gene: .
j_gene: TRBJ2-7

CDR3nt: TGTGCCATCAGTGAGCGAAGCAGATCCTACGAGCAGTACTTC
CDR3aa: CAISERSRSYEQYF
v_gene: TRBV10-3
abundance: many
d_gene: .
j_gene: TRBJ2-7

CDR3nt: TGCAGCGTTGAAGGAGTTGGAAACACCATATATTTT
CDR3aa: CSVEGVGNTIYF
v_gene: TRBV29-1
abundance: .
d_gene: .
j_gene: TRBJ1-3

CDR3nt: TGCAGCGTTCCCCTCTGGAGCAATGAGCAGTTCTTC
CDR3aa: CSVPLWSNEQFF
v_gene: TRBV29-1
abundance: .
d_gene: .
j_gene: TRBJ2-1

CDR3nt: TGCAGTGCTAGAGAATATGGGGCTAGCGGAAGACAAGAGACCCAGTACTTC
CDR3aa: CSAREYGASGRQETQYF
v_gene: TRBV20-1
abundance: few
d_gene: TRBD2
j_gene: TRBJ2-5

CDR3nt: TGTGCCAGCAGTTTTGTAGCGGGAGCTCCCTACGAGCAGTACTTC
CDR3aa: CASSFVAGAPYEQYF
v_gene: TRBV28
abundance: few
d_gene: TRBD2
j_gene: TRBJ2-7

CDR3nt: TGCAGTGCTTGGGGACAAAACACTGAAGCTTTCTTT
CDR3aa: CSAWGQNTEAFF
v_gene: TRBV20-1
abundance: few
d_gene: .
j_gene: TRBJ1-1

CDR3nt: TGTGCCAGCAGTTCGGGGGGAACAGGGCAGCAAGAGACCCAGTACTTC
CDR3aa: CASSSGGTGQQETQYF
v_gene: TRBV6-5
abundance: .
d_gene: .
j_gene: TRBJ2-5

CDR3nt: TGTGCCAGCAGTCCAACAGGATGGGGCAATCAGCCCCAGCATTTT
CDR3aa: CASSPTGWGNQPQHF
v_gene: TRBV27
abundance: .
d_gene: .
j_gene: TRBJ1-5